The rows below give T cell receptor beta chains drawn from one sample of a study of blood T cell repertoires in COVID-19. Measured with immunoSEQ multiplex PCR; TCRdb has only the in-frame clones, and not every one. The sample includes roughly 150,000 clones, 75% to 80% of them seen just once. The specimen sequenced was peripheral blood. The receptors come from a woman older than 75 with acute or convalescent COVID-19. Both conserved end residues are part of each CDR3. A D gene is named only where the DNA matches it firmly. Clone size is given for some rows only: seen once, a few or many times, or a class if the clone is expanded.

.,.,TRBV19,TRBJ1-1,TGTGCCAGTAGCAAAAAGGGACTGAGGAACACTGAAGCTTTCTTT,CASSKKGLRNTEAFF
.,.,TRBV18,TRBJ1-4,TGTGCCAGCTCCCAGACAAGGACAGAAAAGGAAAAACTGTTTTTT,CASSQTRTEKEKLFF
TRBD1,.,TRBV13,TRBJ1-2,TGTGCCAGCAGCCTGGGGACAGGGGGCGCGTTAGGCTACACCTTC,CASSLGTGGALGYTF
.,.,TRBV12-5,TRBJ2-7,TGTGCTAGTGGTCCGCCCCCCCCGGACACCTATGGATTCGAGCAGTACTTC,CASGPPPPDTYGFEQYF
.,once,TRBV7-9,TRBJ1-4,TGTGCCAGCAGCCCCCAGGGTTATGAAAAACTGTTTTTT,CASSPQGYEKLFF
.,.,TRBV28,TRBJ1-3,TGTGCCAGCAGTTCCTACAGGGCTGGAAACACCATATATTTT,CASSSYRAGNTIYF
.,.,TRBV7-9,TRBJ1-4,TGTGCCAGCAGCCCCGGCGACAGAACTAATGAAAAACTGTTTTTT,CASSPGDRTNEKLFF
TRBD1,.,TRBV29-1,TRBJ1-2,TGCAGCGCCACCGGGACAGGGACTGGATGGGATGTCTACACCTTC,CSATGTGTGWDVYTF
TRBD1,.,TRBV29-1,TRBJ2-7,TGCAGCGCCGGACAGGACTCCTACGAGCAGTACTTC,CSAGQDSYEQYF
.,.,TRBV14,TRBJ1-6,TGTGCCAGCAGCCGCGATTACTATAATTCACCCCTCCACTTT,CASSRDYYNSPLHF
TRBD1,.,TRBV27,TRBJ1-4,TGTGCCAGCAGTTTAGAGGCAGGGGGCGGACTTCAGGAAAAACTGTTTTTT,CASSLEAGGGLQEKLFF
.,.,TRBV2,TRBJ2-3,TGTGCCAGCAGTGAATACGGCAGGGAAGTCACAGATACGCAGTATTTT,CASSEYGREVTDTQYF
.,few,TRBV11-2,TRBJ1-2,TGTGCCAGCAGCTTAGAGGCAGGAACGCCCTCTGGCTACACCTTC,CASSLEAGTPSGYTF
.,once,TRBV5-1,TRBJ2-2,TGCGCCAGCAGCTTAAATATGGATCGGGTGAGAGCCGGGGAGCTGTTTTTT,CASSLNMDRVRAGELFF
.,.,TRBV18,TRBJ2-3,TGTGCCAGCTCCCCTCCGGAGAGAACCTCGGGTACGCAGTATTTT,CASSPPERTSGTQYF
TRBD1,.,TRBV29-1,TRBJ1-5,TGCAGCGTTCGCGGAGGACAGGGAAGCAATCAGCCCCAGCATTTT,CSVRGGQGSNQPQHF
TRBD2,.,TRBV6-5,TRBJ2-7,TGTGCCAGCAGGTCCGGGACTAGCGGGACCGGTGGGCAGTACTTC,CASRSGTSGTGGQYF
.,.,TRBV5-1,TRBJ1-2,TGCGCCAGCAGCACCGGACAAAACTATGGCTACACCTTC,CASSTGQNYGYTF
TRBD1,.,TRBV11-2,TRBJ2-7,TGTGCCAGCAGCACAGGGGGCGAGCAGTACTTC,CASSTGGEQYF
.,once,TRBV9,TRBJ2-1,TGTGCCAGCAGCCCTCGGGGGAGCTCCTACAATGAGCAGTTCTTC,CASSPRGSSYNEQFF
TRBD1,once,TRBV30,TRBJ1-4,TGTGCCTGGACTAGGACAGGGGATGAAAAACTGTTTTTT,CAWTRTGDEKLFF
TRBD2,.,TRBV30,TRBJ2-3,TGTGCCTGGAGGGGGGAGGGATCTAGCACAGATACGCAGTATTTT,CAWRGEGSSTDTQYF